This T cell receptor (beta chain) was sequenced in a study of human T cells and chemical hapten exposure. From the RACE reads, TCRdb called clonotypes with MiXCR, one entry per CDR3 protein. The repertoire holds about 130,000 distinct CDR3 sequences, with approximately 9.5% as singletons. Trimming cost V 0 bases and J 1 base, with 10 bases left between them. Germline V gene lookup returns CDR1 SGDLS and CDR2 YYNGEE. The CDR3 loop spans 15 amino acids. Described time point: healthy volunteer bleed at 2 weeks. The total RNA was obtained from whole blood that was not fractionated. Input material: whole blood. This TCR was sampled from a male donor in good health. Some clones in this sample may be carry-over from other donors' samples. The V gene is TRBV9, the J gene TRBJ1-1; D is possibly TRBD1 (5 bases). The CDR3 reads CASSVEGTGNTEAFF. The CDR3 DNA reads as TGTGCCAGCAGCGTAGAGGGCACAGGGAACACTGAAGCTTTCTTT.